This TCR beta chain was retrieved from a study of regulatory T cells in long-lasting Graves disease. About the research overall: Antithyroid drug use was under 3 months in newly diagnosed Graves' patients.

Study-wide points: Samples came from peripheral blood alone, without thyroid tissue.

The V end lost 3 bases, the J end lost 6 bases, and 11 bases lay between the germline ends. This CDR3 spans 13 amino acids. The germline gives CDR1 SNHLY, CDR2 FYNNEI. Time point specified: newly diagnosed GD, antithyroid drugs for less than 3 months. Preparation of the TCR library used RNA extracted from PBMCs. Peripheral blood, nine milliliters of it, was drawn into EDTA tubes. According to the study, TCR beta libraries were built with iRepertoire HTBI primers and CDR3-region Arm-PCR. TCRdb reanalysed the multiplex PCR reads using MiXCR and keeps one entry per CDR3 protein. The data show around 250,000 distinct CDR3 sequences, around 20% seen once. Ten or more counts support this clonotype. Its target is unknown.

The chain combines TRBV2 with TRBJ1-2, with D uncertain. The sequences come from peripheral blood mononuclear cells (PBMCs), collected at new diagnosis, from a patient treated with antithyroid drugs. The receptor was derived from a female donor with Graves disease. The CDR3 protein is CASSDDEVHGYTF. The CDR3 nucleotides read TGTGCCAGCAGTGATGATGAGGTTCATGGCTACACCTTC.